This TCR beta chain was recovered during a study of blood T cell repertoires in COVID-19. Study-wide background: The United States, Italy and Spain were the sources of the acute and convalescent COVID-19 samples. T cells, B-cell-depleted T cells, or PBMCs provided the cDNA or gDNA that served as material.

Measured with immunoSEQ multiplex PCR; TCRdb has only the in-frame clones, and not every one. The profile shows more than 300,000 clones, around 87% of them singletons. Germline V gene lookup returns CDR1 MDHEN and CDR2 SYDVKM. This CDR3 comprises 19 residues. The germline V and J ends were trimmed by 2 bases and 4 bases, with 24 bases remaining between them. The chain employs TRBV28 and TRBJ1-5, with D possibly being TRBD1 (6 bases). The TCR originated in a woman aged 30 to 39 with COVID-19, enrolled during active disease. The specimen sequenced was peripheral blood. The CDR3 DNA follows: TGTGCCAGCAGTTTAGGTACAGGGCTCCGGGCCCTAGGGAATCAGCCCCAGCATTTT. It codes for CASSLGTGLRALGNQPQHF.